This TCR beta chain originates from a study of patients and donors after allogeneic stem cell transplantation. MiXCR was run by TCRdb on the RT-PCR reads, yielding one entry per CDR3 protein. The data contain fewer than 30,000 distinct CDR3 sequences, 8% to 10% of them singletons. CDR1 MDHEN and CDR2 SYDVKM come from the germline V gene. The CDR3 is 11 amino acids. V lost 6 bases and J lost 8, with 10 bases in between. There are many counts of this clonotype. The chain recombines TRBV28 with TRBJ1-2; possible D gene TRBD1, 6 bases. The sequencing sample was made of blood, either unsorted or a sorted T cell fraction (not recorded which). The TCR sequence derives from a human donor who was either an allogeneic HSCT recipient or a stem cell or donor lymphocyte infusion donor (not recorded which). It is not recorded whose cells these are; they may come from a transplant donor. CDR3 sequence (DNA): TGTGCCAGCAGACAGGGTTCCGGCTACACCTTC. Amino acid sequence: CASRQGSGYTF.